These 21 T cell receptor beta chains share one sample of origin, sequenced in a study of response to subunit inactivated influenza vaccine (dated by TCRdb to the late 2010s). Libraries were made using RT-PCR. The run used an Illumina HiSeq 2500. The public reads were run again by TCRdb, first through fastp at Q25 and then through MiXCR, and only productive beta chains were kept. Every entry covers one CDR3 protein and lists the most common genes and DNA from its rows. The sample table shows 540,000 or so distinct CDR3 sequences, and 10% to 15% are seen once. The ten largest clones represent around 13% of the sample. Sample time point, as interpreted from the label and publication: around 42 days after influenza vaccine administration. The sequences come from PBMCs from blood, collected roughly 46 days after vaccination. The receptors were gathered from a middle-aged man who received an inactivated influenza vaccine. Donor details come from another sample of the same person, matched by shared clones.

At least ten counts were recorded for this clonotype. The chain is built from TRBV5-1 and TRBJ1-4, with D hard to call. This CDR3 has 14 amino acids. The germline V and J ends were trimmed by 1 base and 1 base, with 5 bases remaining between them. Germline V gene lookup returns CDR1 SGHRS and CDR2 YFSETQ. The CDR3 nucleotides are TGCGCCAGCAGCTTGAGTGGAACTAATGAAAAACTGTTTTTT. Amino acid sequence: CASSLSGTNEKLFF.

In its sample, this clonotype was seen a few times. J is TRBJ1-5 and V is TRBV5-1; tentatively, D is TRBD1 (5 bases). Trimming shortened V by 4 bases and J by 0 bases, and 11 bases separated the two germline ends. This CDR3 region has 15 residues. In germline, CDR1 is SGHRS, CDR2 YFSETQ. CDR3 nucleotides: TGCGCCAGCAGCCCCGGGGCCTATAGCAATCAGCCCCAGCATTTT. It translates to CASSPGAYSNQPQHF.

This clonotype came up a few times. The rearrangement uses TRBV5-6 and TRBJ2-3; 10 bases fit TRBD1. After removal of 3 bases from V and 4 bases from J, the junction contained 5 bases not matched to a gene. Per germline, CDR1 SGHDT and CDR2 YYEEEE. CDR3 length equals 15 residues. CDR3 DNA sequence: TGTGCCAGCAGCTCCGGGACAGGGGCCTCAGATACGCAGTATTTT. Translating gives CASSSGTGASDTQYF.

This clonotype turned up a few times. The J gene is TRBJ2-7, the V gene TRBV12-3 or TRBV12-4; TRBD2 matches 8 bases. The CDR3 extends over 14 amino acids. The J segment lost 5 bases and the V segment lost 7 bases, leaving 10 bases of the junction unmatched. The CDR3 region is CASTLSGRDDEQYF. The DNA of the CDR3 is TGTGCCAGCACTCTAAGCGGGAGAGACGACGAGCAGTACTTC.

This clonotype has a count of ten or more. The J gene is TRBJ1-2, the V gene TRBV12-3 or TRBV12-4; D is unresolved. V lost 4 bases and J lost 7, with 7 bases in between. The CDR3 is made up of 11 amino acids. The CDR3 reads CASSSAPGYTF. The CDR3, as DNA: TGTGCCAGCAGTTCGGCCCCTGGCTACACCTTC.

This clonotype was detected only a few times. The V gene is TRBV24-1, the J gene TRBJ2-2, with a weak D call TRBD2 (6 bases). Germline V gene data show CDR1 as KGHDR and CDR2 as SFDVKD. V lost 7 bases to trimming and J lost 4 bases, with 21 bases between them. The CDR3 length is 17 residues. CDR3 sequence: CATSRHYGEAVTGELFF. The CDR3 coding sequence is TGTGCCACCAGCCGCCACTATGGGGAGGCCGTCACCGGGGAGCTGTTTTTT.

A few counts support this clonotype. J is TRBJ2-1 and V is TRBV20-1; tentatively, D is TRBD2 (6 bases). The CDR3 totals 12 residues. CDR1 and CDR2 (germline): DFQATT, SNEGSKA (reference sequence). CDR3 loop: CTPGLRNNEQFF. The CDR3 nucleotides read TGCACCCCGGGACTCCGCAACAATGAGCAGTTCTTC.

A few counts support this clonotype. This chain uses TRBV5-6 with TRBJ2-7, with 7 positions matching TRBD2. Per the germline V gene, CDR1 is SGHDT and CDR2 is YYEEEE. This CDR3 has 15 amino acids. V dropped 1 base and J dropped 0; count of bases not matched to a gene: 4. The CDR3 spells CASSLRLAVSYEQYF. In nucleotides, the CDR3 is TGTGCCAGCAGCTTGCGGCTAGCGGTCTCCTACGAGCAGTACTTC.

The rearrangement links TRBV9 to TRBJ2-1; D is perhaps TRBD1 (6 bases). V dropped 0 bases and J dropped 4 bases, with 14 bases sitting between them. Germline V gene lookup returns CDR1 SGDLS and CDR2 YYNGEE. This CDR3 has 16 amino acids. The DNA of the CDR3 is TGTGCCAGCAGCGTAGGCCCCAGGACAGAATACAATGAGCAGTTCTTC. It yields the protein CASSVGPRTEYNEQFF.

This clonotype was counted between two and nine times. CDR3 sequence: CASSLASSLYEQYF. The CDR3 bases are TGTGCCAGCAGCTTAGCGTCGTCTCTGTACGAGCAGTACTTC. J is TRBJ2-7 and V is TRBV7-2; no clear D. The CDR3 contains 14 residues. The germline V gene has CDR1 SGHTA and CDR2 FQGNSA. V shed 0 bases and J shed 4 bases, with 10 bases lying between them.

This chain connects TRBV12-3 or TRBV12-4 to TRBJ1-2; TRBD1 is a possible D gene (5 bases). Trimming shortened V by 5 bases and J by 4 bases, and 14 bases separated the two germline ends. There are 14 residues in the CDR3. The CDR3 region has the DNA TGTGCCAGCAGTCCTACGGGACGAAGCTATGGCTACACCTTC. Its translation: CASSPTGRSYGYTF.

The table lists this clonotype with a few counts. This chain uses TRBV2 with TRBJ1-1; 7 positions match TRBD1. The length of the CDR3 is 12 residues. V dropped 9 bases and J dropped 2; count of bases not matched to a gene: 3. The germline CDR1 and CDR2 sequences are SNHLY and FYNNEI. This chain's CDR3 is CASYRGNTEAFF. Here the CDR3 DNA reads TGTGCCAGTTACAGGGGTAACACTGAAGCTTTCTTT.

This clonotype was seen more than once but under ten times. This chain connects TRBV6-5 to TRBJ2-7, with TRBD1 as a possible D gene (6 bases). CDR1 is MNHEY, CDR2 SVGAGI, per germline. V was shortened by 2 bases and J by 0 bases, with 11 bases between the two germline ends. CDR3 length: 15 amino acids. The CDR3 spells CASSYETGTSYEQYF. The CDR3 coding sequence is TGTGCCAGCAGTTACGAGACAGGAACCTCCTACGAGCAGTACTTC.

This chain connects TRBV20-1 to TRBJ1-1, with D uncertain. Trimming took off 5 bases at V and 3 bases at J, with 4 bases between the two ends. This CDR3 comprises 10 residues. Germline V gives CDR1 DFQATT, CDR2 SNEGSKA (reference sequence). The CDR3 DNA follows: TGCAGTGCTCCGGACACTGAAGCTTTCTTT. Its translation is CSAPDTEAFF.

This clonotype was counted between two and nine times. CDR3 nucleotides: TGTGCCACGAGGGACCGATCGAACACCGGGGAGCTGTTTTTT. Translating it yields CATRDRSNTGELFF. The rearrangement uses TRBV15 and TRBJ2-2, with D perhaps TRBD1 or TRBD2 (5 bases each). V was trimmed by 9 bases and J by 0 bases, leaving 11 bases between them. Germline V gene data show CDR1 as LNHNV and CDR2 as YYDKDF (reference sequence). The CDR3 length is 14 residues.

This clonotype occurred a few times. The CDR3 is CASSWGQGISGELFF. CDR3 nucleotides: TGTGCCAGCAGTTGGGGACAGGGAATTTCCGGGGAGCTGTTTTTT. The chain has TRBV6-5 and TRBJ2-2; 9 bases fit TRBD1. Losses at the gene ends were 4 bases for V and 6 bases for J; bases not matched to a gene: 6. Per germline, CDR1 MNHEY and CDR2 SVGAGI. The CDR3 loop spans 15 amino acids.

The chain links TRBV9 to TRBJ2-7, with TRBD2 matching over 8 bases. Germline V gene sequence: CDR1 SGDLS, CDR2 YYNGEE. The ends lost 0 bases at V and 2 bases at J; junction bases unmatched: 7. The CDR3 contains 16 residues. The CDR3 loop reads CASSVGWGTRTYEQYF. CDR3 sequence (DNA): TGTGCCAGCAGCGTAGGTTGGGGGACTAGAACCTACGAGCAGTACTTC.

V gene TRBV20-1 combines with J gene TRBJ1-2, with unresolved D. Trimming shortened V by 0 bases and J by 4 bases, and 21 bases separated the two germline ends. The CDR3 totals 17 residues. CDR1 is DFQATT, CDR2 SNEGSKA, per germline (reference sequence). The CDR3 loop reads CSARDLGHHLIPYGYTF. In DNA form, the CDR3 reads TGCAGTGCTAGAGATCTGGGTCATCACCTCATTCCCTATGGCTACACCTTC.

J is TRBJ2-7 and V is TRBV6-5; possible D gene TRBD1, 6 bases. The V end was cut by 2 bases, the J end by 0 bases, with 11 bases between. The germline V gene encodes CDR1 MNHEY and CDR2 SVGAGI. CDR3 length: 15 residues. The CDR3 reads CASSYGQSSSYEQYF. The CDR3 bases are TGTGCCAGCAGTTACGGACAGTCTAGCTCCTACGAGCAGTACTTC.

This sequence joins TRBV7-8 and TRBJ2-7; 8 bases are shared with TRBD1. The CDR3 runs 15 residues. Losses at the gene ends were 4 bases for V and 2 bases for J; bases not matched to a gene: 7. Per the germline V gene, CDR1 is SGHVS and CDR2 is FQNEAQ. The CDR3 sequence is CASSWTPGQAYEQYF. Here the CDR3 DNA reads TGTGCCAGCAGCTGGACCCCGGGACAGGCCTACGAGCAGTACTTC.

This clonotype was counted only a few times. CDR3 amino acids: CASRVPGTANTEAFF. In nucleotides, the CDR3 is TGTGCCAGCAGGGTACCTGGGACAGCGAACACTGAAGCTTTCTTT. This chain links TRBV6-2 or TRBV6-3 with TRBJ1-1; TRBD1 matches 7 bases. Looked up from germline, CDR1 is MNHEY and CDR2 is SVGEGT. With V trimmed by 6 bases and J by 1 base, 8 bases remained unmatched. The CDR3 loop spans 15 amino acids.